This T cell receptor (beta chain) emerged from a study of response to subunit inactivated influenza vaccine. Each CDR3 protein gets one entry after TCRdb re-called the RT-PCR reads with MiXCR. In the table there are over 400,000 distinct CDR3 sequences, approximately 11% of which are singletons. Trimming removed 4 bases from V and 4 bases from J, with 8 bases in between. This CDR3 spans 12 amino acids. Germline values: CDR1 SEHNR, CDR2 FQNEAQ (reference sequence). Study findings and constraints: New T cells are recruited in small numbers by each seasonal influenza vaccination, according to the authors' suggestion.

Details on this clonotype: Its antigen remains unidentified.

The V gene is TRBV7-9, the J gene TRBJ2-7; D remains ambiguous. Material: PBMCs from blood, obtained more than 35 days after vaccination. This receptor was taken from a man over 45 who received an inactivated influenza vaccine. The CDR3 spells CASSYTSYEQYF. As DNA, the CDR3 is TGTGCCAGCAGCTACACAAGTTACGAGCAGTACTTC.